This T cell receptor (beta chain) was recovered during a study of blood T cell repertoires in COVID-19. V lost 3 bases, J lost 6 bases, and 4 bases stayed unmatched. CDR1 and CDR2 (germline): MDHEN, SYDVKM. The CDR3 consists of 14 residues. Authors' data handling: Amplification of reference gene primers provided the estimated nucleated cell counts. TCRdb's table, derived via immunoSEQ multiplex PCR, lists solely in-frame clones and lacks some. Clonal size and the V and J genes are those of that table, whereas D and trimming came from the DNA. The repertoire holds a few hundred thousand clones, with approximately 80% as singletons.

The chain carries TRBV28 and TRBJ1-5; 8 bases line up with TRBD1. The sequenced sample was peripheral blood. This TCR was sampled from a man aged 25 to 45 who had recovered from COVID-19. The CDR3 loop is CASSLAGGFQPQHF. The CDR3 nucleotides are TGTGCCAGCAGTTTGGCAGGGGGCTTTCAGCCCCAGCATTTT.